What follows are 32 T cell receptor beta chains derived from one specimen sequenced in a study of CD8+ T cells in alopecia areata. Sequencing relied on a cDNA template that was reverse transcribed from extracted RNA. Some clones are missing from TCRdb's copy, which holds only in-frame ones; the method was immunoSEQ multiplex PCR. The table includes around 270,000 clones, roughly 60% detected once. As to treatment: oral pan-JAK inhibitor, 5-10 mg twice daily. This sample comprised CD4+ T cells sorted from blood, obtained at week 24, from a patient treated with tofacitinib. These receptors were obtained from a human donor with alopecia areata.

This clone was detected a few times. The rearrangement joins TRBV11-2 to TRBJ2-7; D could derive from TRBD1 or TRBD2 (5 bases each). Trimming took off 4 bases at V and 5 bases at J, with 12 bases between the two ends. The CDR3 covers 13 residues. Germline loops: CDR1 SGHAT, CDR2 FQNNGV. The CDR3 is CASSSGPRDEQYF. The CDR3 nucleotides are TGTGCCAGCAGCTCGGGACCGCGGGACGAGCAGTACTTC.

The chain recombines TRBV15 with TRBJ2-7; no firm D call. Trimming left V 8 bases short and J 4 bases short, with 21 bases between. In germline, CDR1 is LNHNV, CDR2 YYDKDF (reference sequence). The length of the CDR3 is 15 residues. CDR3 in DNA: TGTGCCACCGCCCAAGCGCCCGTCACCCCTTACGAGCAGTACTTC. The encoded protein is CATAQAPVTPYEQYF.

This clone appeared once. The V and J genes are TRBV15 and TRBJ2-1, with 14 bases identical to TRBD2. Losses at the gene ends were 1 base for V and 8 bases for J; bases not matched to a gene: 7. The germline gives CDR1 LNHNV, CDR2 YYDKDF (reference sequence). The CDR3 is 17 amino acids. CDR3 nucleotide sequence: TGTGCCACCAGCAGAGCACAGACTAGCGGGGGGGCCCATGAGCAGTTCTTC. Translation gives CATSRAQTSGGAHEQFF.

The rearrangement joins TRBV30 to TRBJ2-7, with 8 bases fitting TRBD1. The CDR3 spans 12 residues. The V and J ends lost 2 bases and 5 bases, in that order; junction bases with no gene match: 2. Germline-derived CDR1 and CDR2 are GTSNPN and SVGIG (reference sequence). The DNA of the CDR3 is TGTGCCTGGAGTTGGACAGGGAACGAGCAGTACTTC. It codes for CAWSWTGNEQYF.

CDR3 nucleotide sequence: TGTGCCAGCAGTTATCAGGGAGCGTCCTACGAGCAGTACTTC. This sequence encodes CASSYQGASYEQYF. The chain has TRBV6-5 and TRBJ2-7; tentatively, D is TRBD1 or TRBD2 (5 bases each). CDR3 length: 14 residues. Trimming took 3 bases from V and 1 from J, leaving 10 bases between them. Germline V gives CDR1 MNHEY, CDR2 SVGAGI.

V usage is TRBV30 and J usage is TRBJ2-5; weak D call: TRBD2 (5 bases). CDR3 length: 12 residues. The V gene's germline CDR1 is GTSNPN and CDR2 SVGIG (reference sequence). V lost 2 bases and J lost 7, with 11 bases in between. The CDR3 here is CAWSLSGGTQYF. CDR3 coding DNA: TGTGCCTGGAGTCTGAGCGGAGGGACCCAGTACTTC.

The CDR3 here is CASSDLISRQHF. For the CDR3, the DNA is TGTGCCAGCAGTGACCTCATAAGTCGCCAGCATTTT. V is TRBV2 and J is TRBJ1-5; D is ambiguous. Trimming stripped 3 bases from V and 12 bases from J, with 12 bases between. Germline CDR1 is SNHLY and CDR2 is FYNNEI. This CDR3 is built from 12 residues.

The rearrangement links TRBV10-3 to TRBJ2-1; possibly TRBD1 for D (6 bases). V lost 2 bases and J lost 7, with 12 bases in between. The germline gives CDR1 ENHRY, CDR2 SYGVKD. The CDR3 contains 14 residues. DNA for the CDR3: TGTGCCATCAGTGAGGATACAGGGTGGAATGAGCAGTTCTTC. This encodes CAISEDTGWNEQFF.

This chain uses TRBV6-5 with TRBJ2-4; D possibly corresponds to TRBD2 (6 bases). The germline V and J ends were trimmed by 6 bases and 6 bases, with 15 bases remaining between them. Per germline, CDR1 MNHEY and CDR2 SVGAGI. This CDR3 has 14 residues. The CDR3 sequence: CASSPGTGRNIQYF. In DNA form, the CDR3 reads TGTGCCAGCAGCCCCGGGACTGGGAGAAACATTCAGTACTTC.

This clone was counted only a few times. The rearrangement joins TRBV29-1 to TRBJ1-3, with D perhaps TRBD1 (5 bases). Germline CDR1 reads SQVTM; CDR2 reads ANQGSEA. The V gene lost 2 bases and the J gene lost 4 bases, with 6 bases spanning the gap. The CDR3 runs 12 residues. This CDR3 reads CSVEQGGNTIYF. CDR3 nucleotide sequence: TGCAGCGTTGAACAGGGCGGAAACACCATATATTTT.

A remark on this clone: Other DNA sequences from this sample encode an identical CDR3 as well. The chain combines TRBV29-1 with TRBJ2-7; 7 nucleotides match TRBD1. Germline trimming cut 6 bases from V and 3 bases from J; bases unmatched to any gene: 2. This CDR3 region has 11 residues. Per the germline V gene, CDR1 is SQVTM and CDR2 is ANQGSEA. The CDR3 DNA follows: TGCAGCGTAGGGGACAGCTACGAGCAGTACTTC. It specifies CSVGDSYEQYF.

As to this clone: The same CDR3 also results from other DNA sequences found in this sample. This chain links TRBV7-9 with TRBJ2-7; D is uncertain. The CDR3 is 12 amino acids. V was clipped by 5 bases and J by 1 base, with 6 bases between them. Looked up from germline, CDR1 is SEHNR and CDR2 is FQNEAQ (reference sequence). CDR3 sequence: CASSPTSYEQYF. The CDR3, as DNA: TGTGCCAGCAGCCCCACTTCCTACGAGCAGTACTTC.

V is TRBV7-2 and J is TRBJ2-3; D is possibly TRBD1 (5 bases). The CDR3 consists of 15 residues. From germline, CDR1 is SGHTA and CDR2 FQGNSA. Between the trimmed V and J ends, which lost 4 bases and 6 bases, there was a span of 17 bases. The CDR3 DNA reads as TGTGCCAGCAGCTCGACAGTCACCCTCGGGGATACGCAGTATTTT. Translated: CASSSTVTLGDTQYF.

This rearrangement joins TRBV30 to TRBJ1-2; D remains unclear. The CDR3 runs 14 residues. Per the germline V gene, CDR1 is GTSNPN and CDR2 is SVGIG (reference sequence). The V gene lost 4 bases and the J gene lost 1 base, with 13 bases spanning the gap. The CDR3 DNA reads TGTGCCTGGACCCTTGCTGAGGGTAACTATGGCTACACCTTC. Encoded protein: CAWTLAEGNYGYTF.

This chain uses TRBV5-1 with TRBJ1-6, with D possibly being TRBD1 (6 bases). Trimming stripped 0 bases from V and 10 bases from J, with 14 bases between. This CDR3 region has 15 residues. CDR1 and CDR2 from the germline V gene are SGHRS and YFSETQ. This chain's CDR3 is CASSLAPGEGSPLHF. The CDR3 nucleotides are TGCGCCAGCAGCTTGGCCCCAGGGGAAGGGTCACCCCTCCACTTT.

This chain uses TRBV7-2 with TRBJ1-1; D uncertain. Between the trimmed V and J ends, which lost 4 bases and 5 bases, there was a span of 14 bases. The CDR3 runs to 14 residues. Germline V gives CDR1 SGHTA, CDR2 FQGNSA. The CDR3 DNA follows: TGTGCCAGCAGCTCTAGTTTGGCGGGAACTGAAGCTTTCTTT. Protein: CASSSSLAGTEAFF. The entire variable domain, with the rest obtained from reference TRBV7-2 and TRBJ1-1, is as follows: GAGVSQSPSNKVTEKGKDVELRCDPISGHTALYWYRQSLGQGLEFLIYFQGNSAPDKSGLPSDRFSAERTGGSVSTLTIQRTQQEDSAVYLCASSSSLAGTEAFFGQGTRLTVV.

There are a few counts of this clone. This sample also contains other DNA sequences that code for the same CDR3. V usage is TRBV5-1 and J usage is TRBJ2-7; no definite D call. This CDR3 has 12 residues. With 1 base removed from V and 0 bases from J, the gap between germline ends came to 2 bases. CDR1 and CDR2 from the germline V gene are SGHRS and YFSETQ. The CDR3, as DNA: TGCGCCAGCAGCTTGAGCTCCTACGAGCAGTACTTC. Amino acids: CASSLSSYEQYF.

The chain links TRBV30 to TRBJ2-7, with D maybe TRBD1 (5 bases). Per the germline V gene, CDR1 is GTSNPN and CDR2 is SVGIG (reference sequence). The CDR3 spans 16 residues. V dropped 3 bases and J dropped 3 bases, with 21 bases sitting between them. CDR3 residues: CAWSGARQSPFYEQYF. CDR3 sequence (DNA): TGTGCCTGGAGCGGAGCGCGACAGTCCCCCTTCTACGAGCAGTACTTC.

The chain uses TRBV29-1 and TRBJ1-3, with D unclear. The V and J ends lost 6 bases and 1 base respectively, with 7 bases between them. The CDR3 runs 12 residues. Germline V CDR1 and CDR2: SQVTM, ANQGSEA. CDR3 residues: CSVTDSGNTIYF. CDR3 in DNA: TGCAGCGTGACGGATTCTGGAAACACCATATATTTT.

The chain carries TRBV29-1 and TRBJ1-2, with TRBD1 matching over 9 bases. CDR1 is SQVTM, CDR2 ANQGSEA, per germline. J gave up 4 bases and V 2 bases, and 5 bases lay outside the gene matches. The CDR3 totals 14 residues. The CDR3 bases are TGCAGCGTTGAAACAGGGGGCGCGGGCTATGGCTACACCTTC. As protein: CSVETGGAGYGYTF.

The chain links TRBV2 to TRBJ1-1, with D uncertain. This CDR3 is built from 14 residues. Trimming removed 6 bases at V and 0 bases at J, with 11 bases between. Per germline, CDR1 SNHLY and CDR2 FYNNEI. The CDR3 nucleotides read TGTGCCAGCAGGGAGCAGGCCATGAACACTGAAGCTTTCTTT. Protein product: CASREQAMNTEAFF.

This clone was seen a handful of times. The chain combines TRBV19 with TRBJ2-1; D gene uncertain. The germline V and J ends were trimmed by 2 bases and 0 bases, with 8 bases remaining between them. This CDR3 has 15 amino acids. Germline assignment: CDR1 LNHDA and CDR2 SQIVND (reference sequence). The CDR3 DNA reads TGTGCCAGTAGTATAATAGGAAACTCCTACAATGAGCAGTTCTTC. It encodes CASSIIGNSYNEQFF. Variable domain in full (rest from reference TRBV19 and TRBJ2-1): DGGITQSPKYLFRKEGQNVTLSCEQNLNHDAMYWYRQDPGQGLRLIYYSQIVNDFQKGDIAEGYSVSREKKESFPLTVTSAQKNPTAFYLCASSIIGNSYNEQFFGPGTRLTVL.

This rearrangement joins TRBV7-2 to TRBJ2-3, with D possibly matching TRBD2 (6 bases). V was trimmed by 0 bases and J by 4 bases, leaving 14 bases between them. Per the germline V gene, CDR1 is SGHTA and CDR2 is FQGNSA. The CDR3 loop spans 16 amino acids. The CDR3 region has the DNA TGTGCCAGCAGCTTAGCGCGAACTAGCAACCCAGATACGCAGTATTTT. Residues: CASSLARTSNPDTQYF.

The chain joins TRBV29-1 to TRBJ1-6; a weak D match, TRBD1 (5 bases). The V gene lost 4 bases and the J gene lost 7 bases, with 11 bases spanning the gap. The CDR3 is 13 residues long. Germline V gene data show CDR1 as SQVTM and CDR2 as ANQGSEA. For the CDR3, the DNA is TGCAGCGTTGCGGGACGGGAAAATTCACCCCTCCACTTT. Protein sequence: CSVAGRENSPLHF. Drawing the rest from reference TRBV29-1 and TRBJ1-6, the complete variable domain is SAVISQKPSRDICQRGTSLTIQCQVDSQVTMMFWYRQQPGQSLTLIATANQGSEATYESGFVIDKFPISRPNLTFSTLTVSNMSPEDSSIYLCSVAGRENSPLHFGNGTRLTVT.

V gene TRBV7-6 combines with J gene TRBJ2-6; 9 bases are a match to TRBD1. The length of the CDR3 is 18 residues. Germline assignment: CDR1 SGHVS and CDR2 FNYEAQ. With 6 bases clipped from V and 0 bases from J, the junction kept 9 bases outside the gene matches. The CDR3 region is CASSPGTGLSSGANVLTF. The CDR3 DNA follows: TGTGCCAGCAGTCCCGGGACAGGGCTAAGCTCTGGGGCCAACGTCCTGACTTTC.

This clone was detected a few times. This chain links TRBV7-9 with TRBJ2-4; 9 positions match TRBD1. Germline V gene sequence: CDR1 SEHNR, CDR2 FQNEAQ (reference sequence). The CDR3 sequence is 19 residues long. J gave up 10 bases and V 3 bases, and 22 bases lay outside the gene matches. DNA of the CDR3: TGTGCCAGCAGCTTCCAGGCTAGTCCTCTTACGGGACAGGGAGAAATTCAGTACTTC. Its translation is CASSFQASPLTGQGEIQYF.

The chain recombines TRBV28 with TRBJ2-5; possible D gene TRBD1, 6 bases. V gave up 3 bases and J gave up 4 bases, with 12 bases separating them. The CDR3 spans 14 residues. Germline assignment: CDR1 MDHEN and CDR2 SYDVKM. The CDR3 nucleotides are TGTGCCAGCAGTTTTTGGGGGCCGGGAGAGACCCAGTACTTC. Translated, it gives CASSFWGPGETQYF.

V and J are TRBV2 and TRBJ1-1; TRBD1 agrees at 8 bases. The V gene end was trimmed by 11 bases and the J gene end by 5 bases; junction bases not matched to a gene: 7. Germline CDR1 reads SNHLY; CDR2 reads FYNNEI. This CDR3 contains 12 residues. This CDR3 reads CARGQGWTEAFF. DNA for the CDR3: TGTGCCCGAGGACAGGGTTGGACTGAAGCTTTCTTT.

The CDR3 bases are TGTGCCAGCAGCGGCTACGGACGGAGTGGATCCTACAATGAGCAGTTCTTC. It specifies CASSGYGRSGSYNEQFF. The V call is TRBV9, the J call TRBJ2-1; D not certain. Between the trimmed V and J ends, which lost 3 bases and 1 base, there was a span of 17 bases. The V gene's germline CDR1 is SGDLS and CDR2 YYNGEE. There are 17 residues in the CDR3.

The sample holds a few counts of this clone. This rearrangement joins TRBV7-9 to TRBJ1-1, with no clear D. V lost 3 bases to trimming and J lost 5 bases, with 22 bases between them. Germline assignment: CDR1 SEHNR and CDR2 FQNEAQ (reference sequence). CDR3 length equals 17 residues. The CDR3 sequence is CASSFRGPGFQQTEAFF. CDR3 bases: TGTGCCAGCAGCTTCAGAGGTCCCGGATTCCAGCAAACTGAAGCTTTCTTT.

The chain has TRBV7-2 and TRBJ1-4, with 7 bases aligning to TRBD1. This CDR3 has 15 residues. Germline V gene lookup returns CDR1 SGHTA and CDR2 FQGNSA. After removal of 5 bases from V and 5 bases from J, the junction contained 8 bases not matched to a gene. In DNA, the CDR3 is TGTGCCAGCAGCCTTCCCGGGACAGTGAATGAAAAACTGTTTTTT. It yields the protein CASSLPGTVNEKLFF.

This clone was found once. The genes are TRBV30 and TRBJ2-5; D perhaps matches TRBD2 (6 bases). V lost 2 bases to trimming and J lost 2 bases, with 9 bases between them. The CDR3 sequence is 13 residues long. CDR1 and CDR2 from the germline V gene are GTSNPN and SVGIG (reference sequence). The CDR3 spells CAWSNGGQETQYF. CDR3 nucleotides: TGTGCCTGGAGTAACGGGGGACAAGAGACCCAGTACTTC.